This entry lists 17 T cell receptor beta chains sequenced from one sample in a study of blood T cell repertoires in COVID-19. This table comes from immunoSEQ multiplex PCR, and its TCRdb copy is limited to in-frame clones, with some not included. Of 100,000 to 150,000 clones detected, 92% appear once; the ten largest clones hold about 2%. Specimen: peripheral blood. The receptors here all came from a man aged 50 to 60 with COVID-19, enrolled during active disease.

The chain uses TRBV28 and TRBJ1-2; 9 bases are shared with TRBD1. V dropped 2 bases and J dropped 7; count of bases not matched to a gene: 5. From germline, CDR1 is MDHEN and CDR2 SYDVKM. The CDR3 is 14 residues long. The DNA for the CDR3 is TGTGCCAGCAGTTTACCACAGGGGGCTTTTGGCTACACCTTC. This encodes CASSLPQGAFGYTF.

The chain uses TRBV7-2 and TRBJ2-5; 10 nucleotides line up with TRBD2. This CDR3 spans 15 amino acids. The trim removed 2 bases at V and 2 bases at J, leaving 2 bases unmatched. Germline V lookup: CDR1 SGHTA, CDR2 FQGNSA. The CDR3 is CASSLSGLAQETQYF. The CDR3 DNA reads as TGTGCCAGCAGCTTATCGGGACTAGCGCAAGAGACCCAGTACTTC. Full variable domain (remainder filled in from reference TRBV7-2 and TRBJ2-5): GAGVSQSPSNKVTEKGKDVELRCDPISGHTALYWYRQSLGQGLEFLIYFQGNSAPDKSGLPSDRFSAERTGGSVSTLTIQRTQQEDSAVYLCASSLSGLAQETQYFGPGTRLLVL.

The rearrangement uses TRBV5-4 and TRBJ2-3, with D possibly TRBD2 on 6 matching bases. The germline V gene encodes CDR1 SGHNT and CDR2 YYREEE (reference sequence). This CDR3 has 14 residues. Trimming removed 5 bases from V and 1 base from J, with 11 bases in between. The CDR3 DNA reads TGTGCCAGCAGTTTTAGCGGACGCACAGATACGCAGTATTTT. It is translated as CASSFSGRTDTQYF.

The V gene is TRBV5-1, the J gene TRBJ2-1; tentative D call: TRBD1 (6 bases). This CDR3 is built from 14 residues. The V end was cut by 4 bases, the J end by 8 bases, with 16 bases between. Germline V gene sequence: CDR1 SGHRS, CDR2 YFSETQ. The DNA of the CDR3 is TGCGCCAGCAGCCCTGGACAGAACTGGGATGAGCAGTTCTTC. It codes for CASSPGQNWDEQFF.

The chain uses TRBV13 and TRBJ2-1; 11 nucleotides match TRBD2. The CDR3 length is 18 residues. With 0 bases clipped from V and 8 bases from J, the junction kept 12 bases outside the gene matches. From germline, CDR1 is PRHDT and CDR2 FYEKMQ (reference sequence). In nucleotides, the CDR3 is TGTGCCAGCAGCTTAGGCCCGATCACTAGCGGGAGTAGCGATGAGCAGTTCTTC. Translation: CASSLGPITSGSSDEQFF.

The J gene is TRBJ2-7, the V gene TRBV6-2 or TRBV6-3; no clear D. The ends were cut back, 6 bases at V and 3 bases at J, with 9 bases in the middle. The CDR3 sequence is 12 residues long. Germline V lookup: CDR1 MNHEY, CDR2 SVGEGT. CDR3 coding DNA: TGTGCCAGCAGCTTGAGTGTCTACGAGCAGTACTTC. It specifies CASSLSVYEQYF.

The chain carries TRBV7-3 and TRBJ2-3; 7 bases are shared with TRBD2. From germline, CDR1 is SGHTA and CDR2 FQGTGA. Trimming took 1 base from V and 2 from J; bases not matched to a gene: 3. The CDR3 is made up of 15 amino acids. The CDR3 is CASSLSLADTDTQYF. The CDR3 DNA is TGTGCCAGCAGCTTAAGCCTAGCGGACACAGATACGCAGTATTTT.

The chain links TRBV14 to TRBJ2-3, with D possibly being TRBD2 (5 bases). This CDR3 spans 15 amino acids. From germline, CDR1 is SGHDN and CDR2 FVKESK. V lost 2 bases, J lost 3 bases, and 12 bases lay in between. CDR3 region: CASSQIRGPTDTQYF. The CDR3 coding sequence is TGTGCCAGCAGCCAAATCCGGGGTCCTACAGATACGCAGTATTTT.

This sequence joins TRBV4-3 and TRBJ1-4, with D unclear. V gave up 3 bases and J gave up 6 bases, with 20 bases separating them. Germline CDR1 reads LGHNA; CDR2 reads YSLEER. The CDR3 extends over 17 amino acids. The CDR3 nucleotides are TGCGCCAGCAGCCACCCAGCCGACGGAGACCTGGATGAAAAACTGTTTTTT. Translating it yields CASSHPADGDLDEKLFF.

The rearrangement uses TRBV6-6 and TRBJ1-2; 10 bases are a match to TRBD1. This CDR3 has 14 amino acids. Per germline, CDR1 MNHNY and CDR2 SVGAGI (reference sequence). Unmatched junction bases numbered 6, after V lost 6 bases and J lost 5 bases. CDR3 sequence reads: CASSPGQGKYGYTF. CDR3 DNA: TGTGCCAGCAGCCCGGGACAGGGGAAATATGGCTACACCTTC.

The CDR3 reads CSASPGFGQYF. DNA for the CDR3: TGCAGTGCTAGCCCAGGGTTCGGGCAGTACTTC. The rearrangement links TRBV20-1 to TRBJ2-7; D is perhaps TRBD1 (5 bases). CDR1 is DFQATT, CDR2 SNEGSKA, per germline (reference sequence). The CDR3 totals 11 residues. Trimming took off 3 bases at V and 9 bases at J, with 12 bases between the two ends.

The V call is TRBV11-3, the J call TRBJ2-1, with TRBD2 identical over 13 bases. The CDR3 loop spans 16 amino acids. The germline V gene has CDR1 SGHNT and CDR2 YENEEA. With V trimmed by 1 base and J by 10 bases, 7 bases remained unmatched. CDR3 nucleotides: TGTGCCAGCAGCTTAGGAGGACTAGCGGGAGAGGGCGAGCAGTTCTTC. Protein: CASSLGGLAGEGEQFF.

The chain joins TRBV2 to TRBJ2-2, with 8 bases that match TRBD1. This CDR3 has 16 residues. Germline trimming cut 6 bases from V and 4 bases from J; bases unmatched to any gene: 10. CDR1 is SNHLY, CDR2 FYNNEI, per germline. The CDR3 spells CASRAPGGAGTGELFF. CDR3 nucleotide sequence: TGTGCCAGCAGGGCCCCAGGGGGCGCGGGCACCGGGGAGCTGTTTTTT.

The chain is built from TRBV5-1 and TRBJ2-2; the match to TRBD2 covers 10 bases. The CDR3 length is 16 residues. The V gene end was trimmed by 5 bases and the J gene end by 0 bases; junction bases not matched to a gene: 4. The V gene's germline CDR1 is SGHRS and CDR2 YFSETQ. This chain's CDR3 is CASRPLAGSNTGELFF. CDR3 bases: TGCGCCAGCAGGCCACTAGCGGGATCGAACACCGGGGAGCTGTTTTTT.

The chain carries TRBV5-4 and TRBJ2-3, with 8 bases lining up with TRBD1. CDR3 size: 14 residues. Trimming cost V 3 bases and J 8 bases; bases outside gene matches: 8. Per the germline V gene, CDR1 is SGHNT and CDR2 is YYREEE (reference sequence). CDR3 in DNA: TGTGCCAGCAGCTCCATCGGACAGGGTCCTACGCAGTATTTT. It specifies CASSSIGQGPTQYF.

This chain uses TRBV11-2 with TRBJ2-1; D may be TRBD2 (5 bases). With 2 bases removed from V and 6 bases from J, the gap between germline ends came to 17 bases. Germline assignment: CDR1 SGHAT and CDR2 FQNNGV. The CDR3 has 16 residues. This CDR3 reads CASSLRRVSPSNEQFF. CDR3 DNA: TGTGCCAGCAGCTTAAGGCGGGTCTCCCCCTCCAATGAGCAGTTCTTC.

J is TRBJ2-7 and V is TRBV6-5; D might be TRBD2 (6 bases). Germline CDR1 reads MNHEY; CDR2 reads SVGAGI. Deletions cut 0 bases from V and 2 bases from J, with 14 bases between. The CDR3 contains 16 residues. CDR3 nucleotides: TGTGCCAGCAGTTACTCAGGAGGGAGAGGGGCCTACGAGCAGTACTTC. Its protein is CASSYSGGRGAYEQYF.